Many counts were recorded for the clone carrying this T cell receptor (beta chain). One entry per CDR3 protein, called by TCRdb with MiXCR from the 5' RACE reads. The sample includes about 58,000 distinct CDR3 sequences, approximately 5.5% seen only once; the top ten take 25% to 40%. CDR1 is WSHSY and CDR2 is SAAADI in the germline V gene. J lost 1 base, V lost 6 bases, and 8 bases had no gene match. This CDR3 has 17 amino acids. This specimen comes from a study of T cells after yellow fever vaccination. The V gene is TRBV10-2, the J gene TRBJ2-1; 11 positions agree with TRBD2. The clonotype originates from a man aged 18-30 years who received the YFV17D yellow fever vaccine. The starting material was PBMCs, either bulk or a sorted T-cell subset (CD4+, CD8+, memory, or dextramer-sorted; not recorded which), obtained on the day of the yellow fever booster vaccination. CDR3 sequence (DNA): TGCGCCAGCAGCCCCGGGGGACTAGCGGAGTCCTACAATGAGCAGTTCTTC. This translates into CASSPGGLAESYNEQFF.